This TCR beta chain was identified in a study of blood T cell repertoires in COVID-19. CDR1 KGHSH and CDR2 LQKENI come from the germline V gene. This CDR3 contains 14 residues. The J segment lost 2 bases and the V segment lost 2 bases, leaving 3 bases of the junction unmatched. As originally analysed: Reference gene primer amplification yielded estimated nucleated cell counts. Using immunoSEQ multiplex PCR, the repertoire was profiled, and TCRdb retains in-frame clones only, with some absent. The V and J calls and clone size were taken over from that table, and D and trimming were inferred from the DNA. The sample yields 400,000 to 550,000 clones, 85% to 90% seen once.

The receptor was isolated from a woman aged 25 to 39 with acute or convalescent COVID-19. The sequencing input was peripheral blood. J is TRBJ2-7 and V is TRBV18; 7 nucleotides line up with TRBD1. CDR3 protein: CASSPKDRPYEQYF. Written as DNA, the CDR3 is TGTGCCAGCTCACCAAAGGACAGGCCCTACGAGCAGTACTTC.